Below, one T cell receptor (beta chain) is given with its context. Its antigen is unknown. TEMRA cells were FACS-enriched and CD8+ and CD4+ T cells negatively isolated. Germline V gene data show CDR1 as SGDLS and CDR2 as YYNGEE. V was shortened by 4 bases and J by 0 bases, with 10 bases between the two germline ends. The CDR3 spans 14 residues. These data come from a study of CD8 T cells in Susac syndrome. For the study at large: There were Susac syndrome patients who were therapy-naive at blood draw, others on corticosteroids, and others on intravenous immunoglobulin alone. General observations from the study: None of the CD4+ T cell repertoires in Susac syndrome showed clonal expansion.

Reverse transcription of roughly 0.5 to 1 ug RNA was performed with random hexamers. Multiplex immunoSEQ PCR targeted 54 Vbeta and 13 Jbeta TCR beta segments. A single record per CDR3 protein comes from TCRdb applying MiXCR to the immunoSEQ multiplex PCR reads. The data contain tens of thousands of distinct CDR3 sequences, over 90% of them singletons. Sequencing input: CD4+ T cells from PBMCs. The chain has TRBV9 and TRBJ1-2; no reliable D call. This sequence originates from a human donor with Susac syndrome. DNA for the CDR3: TGTGCCAGCAGCACAAGGGCAGCTAACTATGGCTACACCTTC. Protein product: CASSTRAANYGYTF.